The clone carrying this T cell receptor beta chain was found once. Method: immunoSEQ multiplex PCR; TCRdb's copy keeps in-frame clones and lacks some. The repertoire holds 60,000 or so clones, with around 87% as singletons. The CDR3 has 15 residues. CDR1 is LNHDA and CDR2 is SQIVND in the germline V gene (reference sequence). Trimming left V 2 bases short and J 2 bases short, with 7 bases between. The record originates from a study of OX40 agonist ivuxolimab in advanced cancers. The source is an adult with an advanced solid tumor such as melanoma, head and neck, liver or kidney cancer. The rearrangement joins TRBV19 to TRBJ2-6, with D perhaps matching TRBD1 (6 bases). The specimen was CD4+ or CD8+ T cells sorted from blood, collected in a trial of the OX40 agonist ivuxolimab. The CDR3 sequence is CASSIQGPGANVLTF. The CDR3 DNA sequence: TGTGCCAGTAGTATACAGGGGCCTGGGGCCAACGTCCTGACTTTC.